The 11 T cell receptor beta chains presented below share a single source sample, sequenced in a study of cytomegalovirus exposure and HLA in healthy donors. The data were produced by immunoSEQ multiplex PCR, yet TCRdb's version contains in-frame clones alone and is incomplete. The profile shows over 250,000 clones, 87% of them singletons. Sequencing was done on a sample of PBMCs. These receptors were taken from a woman aged 25 to 39 in good health and CMV-seropositive.

The CDR3 bases are TGTGCCAGTCGTCAGGACAGTCAGATCCCCTCCTACGAGCAGTACTTC. This gives the protein CASRQDSQIPSYEQYF. The chain combines TRBV28 with TRBJ2-7, with D possibly being TRBD1 (6 bases). The CDR3 loop spans 16 amino acids. V was pared by 9 bases and J by 0 bases, with 21 bases between. The germline V gene encodes CDR1 MDHEN and CDR2 SYDVKM.

The J gene is TRBJ2-5, the V gene TRBV29-1, with D possibly TRBD2 on 5 matching bases. CDR3 length equals 14 residues. Germline CDR1 and CDR2: SQVTM and ANQGSEA. V shed 3 bases and J shed 1 base, with 12 bases lying between them. CDR3 bases: TGCAGCGTTGAGCATTACCGGGGCCAAGAGACCCAGTACTTC. Protein: CSVEHYRGQETQYF.

The chain carries TRBV14 and TRBJ2-3; no definite D call. The CDR3 has 16 residues. Per germline, CDR1 SGHDN and CDR2 FVKESK. Trimming took off 5 bases at V and 0 bases at J, with 15 bases between the two ends. CDR3 residues: CASSIDQLVSTDTQYF. For the CDR3, the DNA is TGTGCCAGCAGCATTGACCAGCTTGTTAGCACAGATACGCAGTATTTT.

V usage is TRBV15 and J usage is TRBJ2-7, with TRBD1 matching 9 bases. Trimming cost V 2 bases and J 6 bases; bases outside gene matches: 14. This CDR3 spans 17 amino acids. Germline CDR1 LNHNV, CDR2 YYDKDF (reference sequence). The CDR3 loop is CATSRTVPGTGRVEQYF. CDR3 DNA: TGTGCCACCAGCAGAACAGTGCCCGGGACAGGGAGAGTCGAGCAGTACTTC. Variable domain in full (rest from reference TRBV15 and TRBJ2-7): DAMVIQNPRYQVTQFGKPVTLSCSQTLNHNVMYWYQQKSSQAPKLLFHYYDKDFNNEADTPDNFQSRRPNTSFCFLDIRSPGLGDTAMYLCATSRTVPGTGRVEQYFGPGTRLTVT.

This chain links TRBV5-1 with TRBJ1-1; 8 bases are shared with TRBD1. V trimming: 4 bases; J trimming: 5 bases; junction bases outside the gene matches: 10. This CDR3 is 15 amino acids long. CDR1 and CDR2 from the germline V gene are SGHRS and YFSETQ. The CDR3 DNA follows: TGCGCCAGCAGCGGGTCCAGGGGGCTTGGGACTGAAGCTTTCTTT. The encoded protein is CASSGSRGLGTEAFF.

This clone was recorded a few times. The chain combines TRBV19 with TRBJ2-7, with 13 positions matching TRBD2. The CDR3 is made up of 17 amino acids. Germline V gene data show CDR1 as LNHDA and CDR2 as SQIVND (reference sequence). Trimming at V came to 3 bases and at J to 1 base, leaving 6 bases not matched to a gene. CDR3 loop: CASSMGGLAGDSYEQYF. The CDR3 DNA reads TGTGCCAGTAGTATGGGAGGACTAGCGGGGGATTCCTACGAGCAGTACTTC.

In this sample, this clone turned up a few times. This chain joins TRBV30 and TRBJ2-5, with 12 bases that match TRBD2. In germline, CDR1 is GTSNPN, CDR2 SVGIG (reference sequence). This CDR3 is 14 amino acids long. After removal of 4 bases from V and 7 bases from J, the junction contained 7 bases not matched to a gene. CDR3 protein: CAWTPLAGGGTQYF. For the CDR3, the DNA is TGTGCCTGGACCCCTCTAGCGGGAGGGGGGACCCAGTACTTC.

The CDR3 DNA reads TGTGCCAGCAGCTTAAGTTTTGGGGAAGAGACCCAGTACTTC. Translation: CASSLSFGEETQYF. The gene calls are TRBV7-3 and TRBJ2-5; no firm D call. The CDR3 is 14 amino acids. The V end lost 1 base, the J end lost 3 bases, and 9 bases lay between the germline ends. From germline, CDR1 is SGHTA and CDR2 FQGTGA.

The chain joins TRBV5-6 to TRBJ1-2, with unresolved D. V lost 6 bases to trimming and J lost 3 bases, with 12 bases between them. The CDR3 runs to 13 residues. The V gene's germline CDR1 is SGHDT and CDR2 YYEEEE. The CDR3 loop reads CASTLGSHYGYTF. Here the CDR3 DNA reads TGTGCCAGCACCCTAGGGAGTCACTATGGCTACACCTTC.

This chain uses TRBV2 with TRBJ1-5, with 9 bases fitting TRBD1. V was clipped by 7 bases and J by 2 bases; unmatched bases: 15. The CDR3 spans 18 residues. Germline lookup yields CDR1 SNHLY and CDR2 FYNNEI. CDR3 in amino acids: CASTGGDRDVYGNQPQHF. In DNA form, the CDR3 reads TGTGCCAGCACTGGGGGGGACAGGGACGTGTATGGCAATCAGCCCCAGCATTTT. The whole variable domain, remainder taken from reference TRBV2 and TRBJ1-5, is EPEVTQTPSHQVTQMGQEVILRCVPISNHLYFYWYRQILGQKVEFLVSFYNNEISEKSEIFDDQFSVERPDGSNFTLKIRSTKLEDSAMYFCASTGGDRDVYGNQPQHFGDGTRLSIL.

This chain connects TRBV6-5 to TRBJ1-5, with 10 bases fitting TRBD1. With V trimmed by 5 bases and J by 9 bases, 4 bases remained unmatched. CDR1 is MNHEY, CDR2 SVGAGI, per germline. This CDR3 is 13 amino acids long. This CDR3 reads CASSADRGWPQHF. DNA of the CDR3: TGTGCCAGCAGTGCGGACAGGGGGTGGCCCCAGCATTTT.